This T cell receptor beta chain was retrieved from a study of T cell changes during pregnancy in multiple sclerosis. Clones were sequenced by immunoSEQ multiplex PCR, and TCRdb holds only the in-frame ones, with some missing. The sample yields 60,000 to 90,000 clones, 93% seen once. The V gene's germline CDR1 is SGHDT and CDR2 YYEEEE. Trimming left V 0 bases short and J 1 base short, with 14 bases between. This CDR3 region has 17 residues. The sequences come from peripheral blood, collected after pregnancy. The genes are TRBV5-6 and TRBJ2-1; D may be TRBD2 (6 bases). The sequence was obtained from a female donor in good health, enrolled as a control in a pregnancy study. CDR3 amino acids: CASSLALTGTSYNEQFF. In nucleotides, the CDR3 is TGTGCCAGCAGCTTGGCACTAACCGGGACTTCCTACAATGAGCAGTTCTTC.